This T cell receptor (beta chain) was retrieved from a study of T cell clusters in autoimmune cytopenias. Across the whole study: TRB sequencing had a median 51,575 reads and approximately 2,200 distinct clonotypes per sample. General study points: The T cell clusters came from computational analysis alone and lack functional validation.

TRB rearrangements were amplified by touch-down multiplex PCR with mixed TRB-A/B primers. TCRdb reprocessed the multiplex PCR reads and reports one entry per CDR3 protein, with no DNA. The table for this sample gives more than 4,500 distinct CDR3 sequences. A word on this clonotype: Its cognate antigen is unknown.

Germline V gene sequence: CDR1 SGHKS, CDR2 YYEKEE (reference sequence). The CDR3 runs to 17 residues. Each sample's input was roughly 230 ng genomic DNA, some 38,000 genome equivalents. A further study also used this sample, focusing on T cell repertoires in aging, cancer and after chemotherapy.

The V and J genes are TRBV5-5 and TRBJ1-5. This sequence originates from a human donor in good health. Sample: peripheral blood. The CDR3 protein is CASSLLSGLGSNQPQHF.